The sequence of this T cell receptor (beta chain) was determined in a study of Graves' ophthalmopathy and Graves' hyperthyroidism. Study-level background: A follow-up of 18 months without ophthalmopathy meant that hyperthyroidism was stable. The study, taken as a whole, reports: Blood repertoires reportedly contained most expanded thyroid clonotypes above 0.001 frequency. Using a 13-signature model, the authors split ophthalmopathy from stable hyperthyroidism, with under 90% sensitivity and 75% to 82% specificity.

Notes on this clonotype: The antigen remains unidentified.

Researchers took RNA transcripts and amplified TCR beta CDR3 regions from them. Second-round multiplex PCR came after a first-round RT-PCR that employed HTBI primers. TCRdb redid the calling of the multiplex PCR reads with MiXCR, one entry per CDR3 protein. Of over a million distinct CDR3 sequences listed, roughly two fifths are singletons. Germline values: CDR1 SQVTM, CDR2 ANQGSEA. CDR3 size: 10 residues. The ends were cut back, 8 bases at V and 5 bases at J, with 10 bases in the middle. The source material was peripheral blood or thyroid tissue (not recorded which). The chain recombines TRBV29-1 with TRBJ2-7; no firm D call. This clonotype was sampled from an adult man with Graves' hyperthyroidism. CDR3 sequence reads: CSLTGDEQYF. Here the CDR3 DNA reads TGCAGCTTGACCGGCGACGAGCAGTACTTC.